Following are 24 T cell receptor beta chains from one sample sequenced in a study of control samples from healthy donors and cancer patients. Method: immunoSEQ multiplex PCR; TCRdb's copy keeps in-frame clones and lacks some. The data show about 120,000 clones, more than 75% seen once. The sample comprised blood. These TCRs come from a man younger than 45 in good health.

This clone was seen just once. The genes are TRBV9 and TRBJ2-1, with TRBD1 matching 8 bases. This CDR3 spans 15 amino acids. Germline trimming cut 3 bases from V and 5 bases from J; bases unmatched to any gene: 7. CDR1 is SGDLS and CDR2 is YYNGEE in the germline V gene. As DNA, the CDR3 is TGTGCCAGCAGCGCTGGACAGGGATTACACAATGAGCAGTTCTTC. This gives the protein CASSAGQGLHNEQFF.

The chain combines TRBV29-1 with TRBJ2-1; D perhaps matches TRBD1 (7 bases). CDR1 is SQVTM and CDR2 is ANQGSEA in the germline V gene. V lost 3 bases and J lost 4, with 16 bases in between. This CDR3 contains 15 residues. The CDR3: CSVEGETGRYNEQFF. DNA of the CDR3: TGCAGCGTTGAGGGGGAGACAGGGAGGTACAATGAGCAGTTCTTC.

CDR3 bases: TGTGCCAGCAGGGGAGGCGGGGGGTTGACCTACGAGCAGTACTTC. Translation gives CASRGGGGLTYEQYF. The rearrangement uses TRBV11-3 and TRBJ2-7; 8 bases agree with TRBD2. The V gene's germline CDR1 is SGHNT and CDR2 YENEEA. This CDR3 is 15 amino acids long. Trimming took 6 bases from V and 2 from J; bases not matched to a gene: 9.

J is TRBJ1-2 and V is TRBV12-3 or TRBV12-4; 9 bases align to TRBD1. V gave up 9 bases and J gave up 4 bases; unmatched junction bases: 3. The CDR3 covers 12 residues. This CDR3 is CASRDRAYGYTF. Written as DNA, the CDR3 is TGTGCCAGTAGGGACAGGGCCTATGGCTACACCTTC.

This clone was seen only once. CDR3 in DNA: TGCAGCGTTGAAGACGCGGATGCAGATACGCAGTATTTT. This sequence encodes CSVEDADADTQYF. The chain links TRBV29-1 to TRBJ2-3; no clear D. This CDR3 comprises 13 residues. Germline CDR1 SQVTM, CDR2 ANQGSEA. V lost 0 bases and J lost 4, with 8 bases in between.

This clone was seen only a few times. The V gene is TRBV28, the J gene TRBJ1-5; possibly TRBD1 for D (6 bases). Germline V gives CDR1 MDHEN, CDR2 SYDVKM. Trimming stripped 7 bases from V and 6 bases from J, with 13 bases between. This CDR3 is 13 amino acids long. In DNA form, the CDR3 reads TGTGCCAGCATACAAGGGGGTAGTCAGCCCCAGCATTTT. Encoded protein: CASIQGGSQPQHF.

The rearrangement uses TRBV18 and TRBJ2-5; possible D gene TRBD1, 6 bases. V lost 0 bases and J 3 bases, leaving 11 bases between the germline ends. Per germline, CDR1 KGHSH and CDR2 LQKENI. The length of the CDR3 is 15 residues. CDR3 nucleotides: TGTGCCAGCTCACCACCGCGAGGGGGAGAAGAGACCCAGTACTTC. Amino acid sequence: CASSPPRGGEETQYF.

V and J are TRBV5-1 and TRBJ2-3, with 7 bases aligning to TRBD2. Germline CDR1 SGHRS, CDR2 YFSETQ. The CDR3 is made up of 15 amino acids. The V and J ends lost 0 bases and 0 bases, in that order; junction bases with no gene match: 1. CDR3 DNA sequence: TGCGCCAGCAGCTTGGGCGGGGGTAGCACAGATACGCAGTATTTT. Amino acids: CASSLGGGSTDTQYF.

V gene TRBV2 combines with J gene TRBJ1-6; no definite D call. V was cut by 4 bases and J by 7 bases, with 11 bases left in between. The CDR3 loop spans 14 amino acids. Germline V gene sequence: CDR1 SNHLY, CDR2 FYNNEI. CDR3 sequence reads: CASSVALRNSPLHF. The CDR3 region has the DNA TGTGCCAGCAGTGTCGCATTACGAAATTCACCCCTCCACTTT. Complete variable domain (other parts from reference TRBV2 and TRBJ1-6): EPEVTQTPSHQVTQMGQEVILRCVPISNHLYFYWYRQILGQKVEFLVSFYNNEISEKSEIFDDQFSVERPDGSNFTLKIRSTKLEDSAMYFCASSVALRNSPLHFGNGTRLTVT.

CDR3 residues: CASSLPYQPYQETQYF. CDR3 nucleotides: TGTGCCAGCAGTCTTCCCTATCAACCGTACCAAGAGACCCAGTACTTC. The chain couples TRBV3-1 (or the pseudogene TRBV3-2) to TRBJ2-5; D not certain. The CDR3 consists of 16 residues. With 6 bases removed from V and 0 bases from J, the gap between germline ends came to 17 bases. The germline CDR1 and CDR2 sequences are LGHDT and YNNKEL (reference sequence).

The chain combines TRBV11-2 with TRBJ1-1; D gene uncertain. Germline V gene lookup returns CDR1 SGHAT and CDR2 FQNNGV. Trimming took 3 bases from V and 0 from J, leaving 5 bases between them. The CDR3 sequence is 13 residues long. The DNA of the CDR3 is TGTGCCAGCAGCTTTCAAATGAACACTGAAGCTTTCTTT. The encoded protein is CASSFQMNTEAFF.

The genes are TRBV11-2 and TRBJ1-1; no clear D gene. V lost 1 base and J lost 7, with 7 bases in between. Germline CDR1 is SGHAT and CDR2 is FQNNGV. CDR3 length: 12 amino acids. The CDR3 coding sequence is TGTGCCAGCAGCTTAGCCTATAGTGAAGCTTTCTTT. This translates into CASSLAYSEAFF. The full variable domain, completed using reference TRBV11-2 and TRBJ1-1, is EAGVAQSPRYKIIEKRQSVAFWCNPISGHATLYWYQQILGQGPKLLIQFQNNGVVDDSQLPKDRFSAERLKGVDSTLKIQPAKLEDSAVYLCASSLAYSEAFFGQGTRLTVV.

The V and J genes are TRBV5-8 and TRBJ1-4; 7 nucleotides agree with TRBD1. J was trimmed by 5 bases and V by 0 bases; bases with no gene match: 7. The germline gives CDR1 SGHTS, CDR2 YDEGEE. This CDR3 region has 16 residues. CDR3 in amino acids: CASSLGGLQGNEKLFF. CDR3 sequence (DNA): TGTGCCAGCAGCTTGGGCGGATTACAGGGGAATGAAAAACTGTTTTTT.

The chain has TRBV12-5 and TRBJ1-1; D perhaps matches TRBD1 (5 bases). The CDR3 covers 13 residues. Germline CDR1 is LGHNT and CDR2 is FRNRAP. The V end lost 6 bases, the J end lost 1 base, and 9 bases lay between the germline ends. Here the CDR3 DNA reads TGTGCTAGTGGGCAGGGAGAGAACACTGAAGCTTTCTTT. Its translation is CASGQGENTEAFF.

This clone was detected a few times. The rearrangement links TRBV7-2 to TRBJ1-2; D is unclear. The V end lost 5 bases, the J end lost 4 bases, and 14 bases lay between the germline ends. Germline CDR1 is SGHTA and CDR2 is FQGNSA. The CDR3 contains 14 residues. The CDR3 sequence: CASSTRGLGYGYTF. In DNA, the CDR3 is TGTGCCAGCAGCACCCGCGGACTCGGCTATGGCTACACCTTC.

V and J are TRBV3-1 (or the pseudogene TRBV3-2) and TRBJ2-1, with 7 nucleotides matching TRBD2. The germline V gene has CDR1 LGHDT and CDR2 YNNKEL (reference sequence). The CDR3 has 12 residues. V was pared by 1 base and J by 9 bases, with 0 bases of the junction left unmatched. For the CDR3, the DNA is TGTGCCAGCAGCCAAGTAGCGGGTGAGCAGTTCTTC. Its protein product is CASSQVAGEQFF.

The J gene is TRBJ2-3, the V gene TRBV24-1; D is undetermined. The CDR3 spans 12 residues. The germline V gene encodes CDR1 KGHDR and CDR2 SFDVKD. V was trimmed by 10 bases and J by 6 bases, leaving 13 bases between them. CDR3: CATASTGDTQYF. The DNA for the CDR3 is TGTGCCACGGCCTCCACTGGGGATACGCAGTATTTT.

The CDR3, as DNA: TGTGCCAGCAGCCCGAGTGGATATAGCAATCAGCCCCAGCATTTT. Its protein is CASSPSGYSNQPQHF. The gene calls are TRBV5-8 and TRBJ1-5; no firm D call. The CDR3 covers 15 residues. The germline V gene has CDR1 SGHTS and CDR2 YDEGEE. V lost 4 bases, J lost 0 bases, and 11 bases lay in between.

The J gene is TRBJ1-1, the V gene TRBV27; D remains unclear. The CDR3 spans 14 residues. V was pared by 4 bases and J by 1 base, with 10 bases between. Per the germline V gene, CDR1 is MNHEY and CDR2 is SMNVEV (reference sequence). The CDR3 is CASSWGVSNTEAFF. Here the CDR3 DNA reads TGTGCCAGCAGTTGGGGAGTATCGAACACTGAAGCTTTCTTT.

The chain couples TRBV7-9 to TRBJ1-4; possibly TRBD1 for D (5 bases). Germline V gene data show CDR1 as SEHNR and CDR2 as FQNEAQ (reference sequence). Trimming stripped 3 bases from V and 3 bases from J, with 11 bases between. CDR3 length: 15 residues. CDR3 sequence (DNA): TGTGCCAGCAGCTTCCCAGGGTTGCCTAATGAAAAACTGTTTTTT. Its protein is CASSFPGLPNEKLFF.

The V gene is TRBV11-2, the J gene TRBJ1-1; D ambiguous. Germline V gene sequence: CDR1 SGHAT, CDR2 FQNNGV. Trimming stripped 2 bases from V and 10 bases from J, with 14 bases between. This CDR3 region has 13 residues. In nucleotides, the CDR3 is TGTGCCAGCAGCTTAAAAGGGTCCCTACGAGCTTTCTTT. Protein sequence: CASSLKGSLRAFF.

V is TRBV5-1 and J is TRBJ2-4; D is unclear. The V gene lost 0 bases and the J gene lost 1 base, with 8 bases spanning the gap. Germline V lookup: CDR1 SGHRS, CDR2 YFSETQ. There are 15 residues in the CDR3. The CDR3 nucleotides are TGCGCCAGCAGCTTGGAAGAGACTGCCAAAAACATTCAGTACTTC. Translation gives CASSLEETAKNIQYF.

This sequence joins TRBV6-2 or TRBV6-3 and TRBJ2-1; the D is unclear. The CDR3 extends over 14 amino acids. Trimming pared 2 bases from V and 4 bases from J, leaving 9 bases between. The germline V gene encodes CDR1 MNHEY and CDR2 SVGEGT. The CDR3, as DNA: TGTGCCAGCAGTTACAGAGGCCGTTACAATGAGCAGTTCTTC. Translation gives CASSYRGRYNEQFF.

This clone was detected once. The chain is built from TRBV5-1 and TRBJ2-2, with TRBD2 as a possible D gene (6 bases). The CDR3 is 14 residues long. Trimming shortened V by 1 base and J by 4 bases, and 8 bases separated the two germline ends. The V gene's germline CDR1 is SGHRS and CDR2 YFSETQ. The CDR3: CASSLSGGTGELFF. Here the CDR3 DNA reads TGCGCCAGCAGCTTGTCCGGGGGCACCGGGGAGCTGTTTTTT.